The 27 T cell receptor beta chains below all came from one sample that was sequenced in a study of T cell repertoires in cytomegalovirus infection. Which antigens these TCRs recognize remains unknown. TCRdb called the reads again in MiXCR, with one record for every CDR3 protein. The table records 250,000 to 300,000 distinct CDR3 sequences, roughly a fifth of them present only once. This material consisted of cultured PBMCs, taken from culture after CMV antigen stimulation. The receptors were gathered from a human donor in good health (CMV status not recorded). Some clones in this sample may be carry-over from other donors' samples.

In this sample, this clonotype turned up a few times. This sequence joins TRBV18 and TRBJ2-1; TRBD1 is a possible D gene (6 bases). This CDR3 spans 16 amino acids. Trimming pared 1 base from V and 0 bases from J, leaving 10 bases between. Germline V gives CDR1 KGHSH, CDR2 LQKENI. DNA of the CDR3: TGTGCCAGCTCACCACTCCCACAGGGCTCCTACAATGAGCAGTTCTTC. Translating gives CASSPLPQGSYNEQFF. Full variable domain (rest looked up from reference TRBV18 and TRBJ2-1): NAGVMQNPRHLVRRRGQEARLRCSPMKGHSHVYWYRQLPEEGLKFMVYLQKENIIDESGMPKERFSAEFPKEGPSILRIQQVVRGDSAAYFCASSPLPQGSYNEQFFGPGTRLTVL.

In its sample, this clonotype was seen a few times. The chain links TRBV12-3 or TRBV12-4 to TRBJ1-5, with 10 bases matching TRBD1. This CDR3 comprises 16 residues. J gave up 2 bases and V 3 bases, and 4 bases lay outside the gene matches. The CDR3 here is CASSLGTGVRNQPQHF. The CDR3 DNA reads as TGTGCCAGCAGTTTGGGGACAGGGGTTCGCAATCAGCCCCAGCATTTT.

This clonotype was detected only a few times. The chain joins TRBV11-1 to TRBJ2-1, with 12 bases aligning to TRBD2. Germline V gives CDR1 SGHAT, CDR2 FQDESV (reference sequence). The CDR3 is 16 amino acids. Trimming at V came to 3 bases and at J to 3 bases, leaving 3 bases not matched to a gene. The CDR3 nucleotides read TGTGCCAGCAGCTTCCGACTAGCGGGGGACTACAATGAGCAGTTCTTC. Its protein product is CASSFRLAGDYNEQFF.

In its sample, this clonotype was seen many times. The J gene is TRBJ2-4, the V gene TRBV7-2; TRBD1 might be the D (6 bases). This CDR3 is 15 amino acids long. V lost 1 base and J 1 base, leaving 8 bases between the germline ends. Germline CDR1 reads SGHTA; CDR2 reads FQGNSA. The CDR3 bases are TGTGCCAGCAGCTTAGAAGGACAGGCCAAAAACATTCAGTACTTC. Protein product: CASSLEGQAKNIQYF.

The chain links TRBV10-3 to TRBJ2-1; D possibly corresponds to TRBD2 (6 bases). The CDR3 totals 12 residues. V gave up 8 bases and J gave up 3 bases, with 8 bases separating them. Per the germline V gene, CDR1 is ENHRY and CDR2 is SYGVKD. CDR3 sequence (DNA): TGTGCCATCCGCGGGGACTACAATGAGCAGTTCTTC. Translating it yields CAIRGDYNEQFF.

This chain links TRBV6-1 with TRBJ1-2; unclear D gene. The CDR3 spans 15 residues. Germline CDR1 reads MNHNS; CDR2 reads SASEGT. The germline V and J ends were trimmed by 3 bases and 6 bases, with 17 bases remaining between them. This CDR3 is CASSEQTLTRNGYTF. DNA for the CDR3: TGTGCCAGCAGTGAGCAGACCCTCACACGGAATGGCTACACCTTC.

This clonotype showed up many times. The chain couples TRBV6-2 or TRBV6-3 to TRBJ1-1; no definite D call. Germline V gene lookup returns CDR1 MNHEY and CDR2 SVGEGT. This CDR3 has 13 residues. The germline V and J ends were trimmed by 1 base and 0 bases, with 3 bases remaining between them. The CDR3 loop reads CASSYWVNTEAFF. The CDR3 nucleotides are TGTGCCAGCAGTTACTGGGTGAACACTGAAGCTTTCTTT.

This clonotype has a handful of counts. The chain recombines TRBV25-1 with TRBJ2-3, with D hard to call. The CDR3 has 14 amino acids. Germline CDR1 and CDR2: MGHDK and SYGVNS. V gave up 9 bases and J gave up 0 bases, with 13 bases separating them. The CDR3 nucleotides read TGTGCCAGTAGAGGCGGTCTCAGCACAGATACGCAGTATTTT. This codes for CASRGGLSTDTQYF.

This clonotype occurred a few times. The J gene is TRBJ1-5, the V gene TRBV27; D perhaps matches TRBD1 (5 bases). CDR1 and CDR2 from the germline V gene are MNHEY and SMNVEV (reference sequence). V was clipped by 1 base and J by 1 base, with 8 bases between them. CDR3 length equals 15 residues. CDR3: CASSLLSGSNQPQHF. DNA of the CDR3: TGTGCCAGCAGTTTATTGTCAGGGAGCAATCAGCCCCAGCATTTT.

This clonotype was detected ten times or more. CDR3 sequence (DNA): TGCAGTGCTACCAAACAGAACACTGAAGCTTTCTTT. This codes for CSATKQNTEAFF. The V call is TRBV20-1, the J call TRBJ1-1; D not resolved. Germline V gene sequence: CDR1 DFQATT, CDR2 SNEGSKA (reference sequence). V dropped 4 bases and J dropped 1 base, with 7 bases sitting between them. The CDR3 has 12 residues.

This clonotype was counted between two and nine times. The rearrangement links TRBV4-3 to TRBJ1-1; tentative D call: TRBD1 (6 bases). CDR1 and CDR2 (germline): LGHNA, YSLEER. The CDR3 loop spans 15 amino acids. Trimming pared 0 bases from V and 0 bases from J, leaving 8 bases between. CDR3 residues: CASSQEGGMNTEAFF. CDR3 in DNA: TGCGCCAGCAGCCAAGAAGGGGGAATGAACACTGAAGCTTTCTTT.

The V gene is TRBV24-1, the J gene TRBJ2-1; perhaps TRBD2 as D (5 bases). Germline V gene sequence: CDR1 KGHDR, CDR2 SFDVKD. The CDR3 runs 12 residues. Trimming took off 4 bases at V and 8 bases at J, with 8 bases between the two ends. The CDR3, as DNA: TGTGCCACCAGTGAAACTAGTGATGAGCAGTTCTTC. Its protein product is CATSETSDEQFF.

This clonotype turned up a few times. The rearrangement uses TRBV12-3 or TRBV12-4 and TRBJ2-5; 8 bases match TRBD1. With 3 bases clipped from V and 3 bases from J, the junction kept 12 bases outside the gene matches. The CDR3 totals 17 residues. The CDR3 sequence is CASSFGAPGTGKETQYF. The DNA of the CDR3 is TGTGCCAGCAGTTTCGGGGCCCCCGGGACAGGAAAAGAGACCCAGTACTTC.

V usage is TRBV18 and J usage is TRBJ1-1; tentatively, D is TRBD1 (5 bases). The CDR3 consists of 14 residues. Trimming pared 4 bases from V and 1 base from J, leaving 10 bases between. Germline V CDR1 and CDR2: KGHSH, LQKENI. In nucleotides, the CDR3 is TGTGCCAGCTCACGGGGACGGAGGAACACTGAAGCTTTCTTT. Its protein is CASSRGRRNTEAFF.

The V call is TRBV5-1, the J call TRBJ1-1, with TRBD1 matching 9 bases. CDR1 SGHRS and CDR2 YFSETQ come from the germline V gene. The CDR3 covers 15 residues. V was pared by 4 bases and J by 5 bases, with 9 bases of the junction left unmatched. The CDR3 reads CASSPGQGEVTEAFF. The CDR3 DNA reads as TGCGCCAGCAGCCCGGGACAGGGTGAGGTGACTGAAGCTTTCTTT.

This clonotype appeared a few times. V usage is TRBV12-5 and J usage is TRBJ1-1; no reliable D call. Germline assignment: CDR1 LGHNT and CDR2 FRNRAP. This CDR3 spans 11 amino acids. V was clipped by 3 bases and J by 6 bases, with 5 bases between them. The CDR3, as DNA: TGTGCTAGTGGTTTAGGTCCTGAAGCTTTCTTT. Amino acid sequence: CASGLGPEAFF.

This clonotype was counted at least ten times. This chain joins TRBV7-9 and TRBJ2-5, with D maybe TRBD2 (6 bases). With 5 bases removed from V and 5 bases from J, the gap between germline ends came to 18 bases. The CDR3 loop spans 15 amino acids. CDR1 and CDR2 from the germline V gene are SEHNR and FQNEAQ (reference sequence). The CDR3 sequence is CASSPVRGSLETQYF. The CDR3 DNA reads TGTGCCAGCAGCCCGGTTCGGGGGAGCTTGGAGACCCAGTACTTC. Looking up the rest from reference TRBV7-9 and TRBJ2-5 gives the full variable domain: DTGVSQNPRHKITKRGQNVTFRCDPISEHNRLYWYRQTLGQGPEFLTYFQNEAQLEKSRLLSDRFSAERPKGSFSTLEIQRTEQGDSAMYLCASSPVRGSLETQYFGPGTRLLVL.

This clonotype has just a few counts. The gene calls are TRBV29-1 and TRBJ2-1; TRBD2 matches at 9 bases. Germline V gene lookup returns CDR1 SQVTM and CDR2 ANQGSEA. V trimming: 3 bases; J trimming: 4 bases; junction bases outside the gene matches: 4. The CDR3 has 14 residues. CDR3 bases: TGCAGCGTTGAGGCCCTAGCGGGATACAATGAGCAGTTCTTC. Protein sequence: CSVEALAGYNEQFF.

In nucleotides, the CDR3 is TGCAGTGCTAGAGATGGTAGCGGGAGATGGAATGAGCAGTTCTTC. Translation gives CSARDGSGRWNEQFF. The rearrangement uses TRBV20-1 and TRBJ2-1; the match to TRBD2 covers 9 bases. Losses at the gene ends were 0 bases for V and 7 bases for J; bases not matched to a gene: 7. Germline lookup yields CDR1 DFQATT and CDR2 SNEGSKA (reference sequence). This CDR3 has 15 residues.

This clonotype appeared many times. This chain links TRBV6-1 with TRBJ1-1; 8 nucleotides line up with TRBD1. V was pared by 8 bases and J by 1 base, with 12 bases of the junction left unmatched. The length of the CDR3 is 16 residues. The germline V gene encodes CDR1 MNHNS and CDR2 SASEGT. CDR3 sequence reads: CASYRTGSAKNTEAFF. CDR3 nucleotides: TGTGCCAGCTATAGGACAGGGAGCGCGAAGAACACTGAAGCTTTCTTT.

This clonotype showed up many times. The chain has TRBV6-1 and TRBJ1-5; tentatively, D is TRBD1 (5 bases). Trimming shortened V by 7 bases and J by 6 bases, and 13 bases separated the two germline ends. The V gene's germline CDR1 is MNHNS and CDR2 SASEGT. This CDR3 spans 13 amino acids. The CDR3 loop reads CASNYERGQPQHF. In DNA, the CDR3 is TGTGCCAGCAACTACGAAAGGGGTCAGCCCCAGCATTTT.

V usage is TRBV20-1 and J usage is TRBJ2-1; 15 positions agree with TRBD2. The CDR3 is made up of 16 amino acids. The V and J ends lost 3 bases and 7 bases, in that order; junction bases with no gene match: 7. Germline V CDR1 and CDR2: DFQATT, SNEGSKA (reference sequence). The CDR3 nucleotides read TGCAGTGCTAGTCTTACCGGGACTAGCGGGAGGAATGAGCAGTTCTTC. It codes for CSASLTGTSGRNEQFF.

This chain links TRBV6-1 with TRBJ2-3; D possibly corresponds to TRBD2 (6 bases). The CDR3 totals 17 residues. Germline CDR1 MNHNS, CDR2 SASEGT. V lost 5 bases and J 0 bases, leaving 18 bases between the germline ends. The CDR3, as DNA: TGTGCCAGCAGTCAACCGCTTACGGGAGCGAGCACAGATACGCAGTATTTT. Amino acids: CASSQPLTGASTDTQYF.

This clonotype was counted at least ten times. The chain recombines TRBV7-9 with TRBJ2-3; D gene unclear. Looked up from germline, CDR1 is SEHNR and CDR2 is FQNEAQ (reference sequence). Between the trimmed V and J ends, which lost 7 bases and 5 bases, there was a span of 10 bases. This CDR3 comprises 12 residues. This CDR3 is CASILGLDTQYF. Written as DNA, the CDR3 is TGTGCCAGCATCCTCGGCCTAGATACGCAGTATTTT.

This clonotype was detected ten times or more. The J gene is TRBJ1-5, the V gene TRBV7-2; unclear D gene. Trimming took off 4 bases at V and 4 bases at J, with 8 bases between the two ends. CDR1 is SGHTA, CDR2 FQGNSA, per germline. The CDR3 is made up of 13 amino acids. The CDR3, as DNA: TGTGCCAGCAGCTCGGATCAAAATCAGCCCCAGCATTTT. This gives the protein CASSSDQNQPQHF.

This clonotype was observed once. This chain's CDR3 is CASSAGHGRGETQYF. The CDR3 DNA follows: TGTGCCAGCAGCGCGGGGCACGGTAGGGGCGAGACCCAGTACTTC. The V gene is TRBV7-9, the J gene TRBJ2-5, with D possibly TRBD2 on 6 matching bases. The CDR3 totals 15 residues. Deletions cut 5 bases from V and 5 bases from J, with 18 bases between. From germline, CDR1 is SEHNR and CDR2 FQNEAQ (reference sequence).

This clonotype was observed many times. CDR3 protein: CASSLDRGQQETQYF. In DNA, the CDR3 is TGTGCCAGCAGCTTAGACAGGGGACAGCAAGAGACCCAGTACTTC. The chain is built from TRBV7-2 and TRBJ2-5; TRBD1 matches 7 bases. With 1 base clipped from V and 2 bases from J, the junction kept 4 bases outside the gene matches. This CDR3 region has 15 residues. Germline-derived CDR1 and CDR2 are SGHTA and FQGNSA.